One TCR beta chain is described in this entry. Its antigen is as yet unknown. Through a sample-barcoded 5' primer and a J-beta primer mix, a second PCR was run for about 6 to 11 cycles. TCRdb independently ran MiXCR on the 5' RACE reads; one entry per CDR3 protein. The top ten hold 7.9% of the sample, which has about 1,600,000 distinct CDR3 sequences, 42% seen once. The sample is drawn from a study of blood T cells in healthy people across ages. About the research overall: Template-switching capture recovered about one barcoded beta molecule per two T cells. Study-level results: Higher diversity, along with more naive CD4+ cells, distinguished long-lived donors from aged donors.

The CDR3 spans 18 residues. Germline-derived CDR1 and CDR2 are MNHEY and SVGAGI. Trimming left V 2 bases short and J 4 bases short, with 20 bases between. The people who gave samples were healthy Caucasians from Russia, aged roughly 6 to 100. Source material: blood. This clonotype originated in a woman aged 18-35 years in good health. The chain is built from TRBV6-5 and TRBJ2-2; the D gene is possibly TRBD2 (6 bases). The CDR3 DNA sequence: TGTGCCAGCAGTTACCTACTCTCCGGGACTTCGGGCACCGGGGAGCTGTTTTTT. Encoded protein: CASSYLLSGTSGTGELFF.